Below are 7 T cell receptor beta chains sequenced from a single sample in a study of control samples from healthy donors and cancer patients (dated by TCRdb to 2019 to 2021). The protocol used for the library was the immunoSEQ multiplex PCR assay. The table was pulled from immuneACCESS by TCRdb, which kept in-frame rearrangements only. Such tables lose some clones; where checked, under half of the loss comes from unresolved V genes, and the rest has no known cause. A total of some 90,000 clones appear in this sample, roughly nine tenths of them only once. The top ten constitute 6.5% to 8% of the sample. The sequencing input was blood. The source is a woman aged 55-69 years in good health.

J is TRBJ2-5 and V is TRBV4-1, with TRBD2 matching over 11 bases. The trim removed 6 bases at V and 7 bases at J, leaving 16 bases unmatched. The CDR3 consists of 17 residues. Germline V gene lookup returns CDR1 MGHRA and CDR2 YSYEKL. CDR3 DNA sequence: TGCGCCAGCAGTCATGAAGCCGGGACTAGCGGACGGAGGACCCAGTACTTC. Translation: CASSHEAGTSGRRTQYF.

This sequence joins TRBV11-2 and TRBJ2-3; TRBD2 agrees at 7 bases. The CDR3 is 15 residues long. The germline gives CDR1 SGHAT, CDR2 FQNNGV. The V and J ends lost 1 base and 0 bases, in that order; junction bases with no gene match: 1. In DNA form, the CDR3 reads TGTGCCAGCAGCTTAGTCGGGGGGAGCACAGATACGCAGTATTTT. It codes for CASSLVGGSTDTQYF.

The chain employs TRBV27 and TRBJ1-2; 11 nucleotides agree with TRBD1. The V gene end was trimmed by 4 bases and the J gene end by 3 bases; junction bases not matched to a gene: 4. The CDR3 totals 15 residues. Germline V lookup: CDR1 MNHEY, CDR2 SMNVEV (reference sequence). CDR3 DNA sequence: TGTGCCAGCAGTTCGCGGACAGGGGGCGACTATGGCTACACCTTC. This encodes CASSSRTGGDYGYTF.

V usage is TRBV7-2 and J usage is TRBJ2-5; D ambiguous. The CDR3 is 14 residues long. Trimming removed 3 bases at V and 4 bases at J, with 12 bases between. Germline CDR1 SGHTA, CDR2 FQGNSA. CDR3 loop: CASSLLGSPETQYF. CDR3 nucleotide sequence: TGTGCCAGCAGCTTGCTCGGATCCCCAGAGACCCAGTACTTC. The variable domain in full, completed from reference TRBV7-2 and TRBJ2-5, reads GAGVSQSPSNKVTEKGKDVELRCDPISGHTALYWYRQSLGQGLEFLIYFQGNSAPDKSGLPSDRFSAERTGGSVSTLTIQRTQQEDSAVYLCASSLLGSPETQYFGPGTRLLVL.

The V gene is TRBV5-6, the J gene TRBJ1-2, with 9 bases identical to TRBD1. V gave up 2 bases and J gave up 2 bases; unmatched junction bases: 7. Per germline, CDR1 SGHDT and CDR2 YYEEEE. The CDR3 runs to 16 residues. The chain's CDR3 is CASSFLPGQGNYGYTF. The CDR3 nucleotides read TGTGCCAGCAGCTTTTTACCGGGACAGGGCAACTATGGCTACACCTTC.

CDR3 protein: CASSPPVRNTGELFF. The CDR3 nucleotides read TGTGCCAGCAGCCCGCCTGTGCGTAACACCGGGGAGCTGTTTTTT. J is TRBJ2-2 and V is TRBV11-2; D remains ambiguous. Germline V gives CDR1 SGHAT, CDR2 FQNNGV. There are 15 residues in the CDR3. V lost 5 bases and J lost 2, with 12 bases in between.

The V and J genes are TRBV18 and TRBJ2-1; no clear D. The V end was cut by 2 bases, the J end by 0 bases, with 11 bases between. The CDR3 consists of 16 residues. Germline loops: CDR1 KGHSH, CDR2 LQKENI. Written as DNA, the CDR3 is TGTGCCAGCTCACCATGTATCCCCGTCTCCTACAATGAGCAGTTCTTC. Encoded protein: CASSPCIPVSYNEQFF. Variable domain in full (rest from reference TRBV18 and TRBJ2-1): NAGVMQNPRHLVRRRGQEARLRCSPMKGHSHVYWYRQLPEEGLKFMVYLQKENIIDESGMPKERFSAEFPKEGPSILRIQQVVRGDSAAYFCASSPCIPVSYNEQFFGPGTRLTVL.